This T cell receptor (beta chain) was sequenced for a study of memory CD4+ T cells and cytomegalovirus serostatus (dated by TCRdb to the late 2010s). Background on the whole study: A total of about 35 healthy Belgian adults, of whom 9 were CMV seropositive and approximately 24 were CMV seronegative, were included in the cohort. To replicate a published TCR-based CMV serostatus classifier, the researchers sequenced the CD4+ memory TCRbeta repertoires of a Belgian cohort whose cytomegalovirus serostatus was known.

A FACSAria II was used to sort memory CD4+ T cells, defined as single viable CD3+CD4+CD8-CD45RO+ cells. CMV serostatus was determined using a Roche Elecsys assay that detects serum IgG against CMV pp150, pp28, p38 and p52. Following thawing, total CD4+ T cells were enriched through positive selection using CD4 magnetic microbeads. The samples came from a separate study whose specific focus was interrogating the CD4+ T cell memory repertoire. Following standard operating procedures, peripheral blood mononuclear cells were isolated and cryopreserved, while serum was kept at -80 degrees C. Staining used CD3-PerCP (BW264/56), CD4-APC (RPA-T4), CD45RO-PE (UCHT1) and CD8-Pacific Orange (3B5) antibodies, with Sytox blue excluding non-viable cells. Worth noting for this clone: Its antigen is not yet known. No qualities accompany the bases; no much larger clone lies one base away.

The Quick-DNA Microprep Kit was used to extract genomic DNA from the sorted cells. TCRbeta DNA was amplified with the immunoSEQ hsTCRbeta kit following the manufacturer's protocol. An Illumina MiSeq instrument was used to sequence the TCRbeta libraries. For the original study's pipeline: Once out-of-frame sequences had been removed, fewer than 2.5 million distinct TCRbeta sequences were left, which works out to an average of approximately 61,000 per individual. Each individual was scored according to the count of 164 previously reported CMV-associated TCRbeta sequences and the total productive distinct TCRbeta count. A beta-binomial model was reimplemented in Python, and scikit-learn random forests with default parameters were trained on data from the US cohort. On the Belgian cohort, classifier performance was reported as the median AUC, along with percentile confidence intervals, across 10,000 bootstrap iterations. TCRdb limited this immuneACCESS table to in-frame rearrangements with V and J called. A share of clones is missing; checked studies link under half to unresolved V genes, and the rest is unexplained. Clone size and V and J calls were adopted from that table, with D and trimming inferred from the DNA. The sample table holds approximately 50,000 clones, of which under 80% were seen once. The ten largest clones capture 0.67% of the sample.

The germline V gene (reference sequence) supplies CDR1 SEHNR and CDR2 FQNEAQ. The junction carries 13 bases between V and J, which are trimmed by 5 bases and 2 bases respectively. From the cysteine up to the phenylalanine, the CDR3 has a length of 14 residues. Kept here is only the CDR3 DNA, which spans 42 bases and is read in frame from base 1. The full study reports these points: Among the 150 to 200 previously reported CMV-associated TCRbeta sequences, 67 showed up in the CD4+ memory repertoires, with each one found in between one and five individuals. The original-framework classifier achieved a median bootstrapped AUC of about 0.94 with a 95% CI of 0.76-1.00 on the Belgian cohort. Results were interpreted as suggesting that the CMV-associated TCR signature is largely present in the CD4+ memory repertoire. Only CD4+CD45RO+ memory cells were sequenced, in contrast to the original study, in which naive and memory CD4+ and CD8+ populations were covered. For predicting CMV serostatus, the median bootstrapped AUC was 0.95 using the original framework and almost 0.93 using a US-trained random forest.

Sequencing used memory CD4+ T cells from blood. This TCR was sampled from an adult in good health and CMV-seronegative. The chain uses TRBV7-9 and TRBJ2-7; 6 matching bases give a weak D call of TRBD1. The CDR3 region reads CASSLKRTAYEQYF. The nucleotides are TGTGCCAGCAGCCTAAAAAGGACAGCCTACGAGCAGTACTTC.